Sequencing of this T cell receptor (beta chain) was carried out in a study of Ad26.COV2.S vaccination and SARS-CoV-2 variants. Indicated treatment: around 19 received Ad26.COV2.S at low or high dose, single or two shots; five or six received placebo; per-sample allocation not given. Following the first vaccine or placebo injection, samples were taken on day 63. The repertoire was sequenced with immunoSEQ multiplex PCR; TCRdb's copy has only in-frame clones and lacks some. Found here are some 460,000 clones, about nine tenths of them singletons; the top ten hold over 1.5%. This material consisted of peripheral blood, taken in a trial of Ad26.COV2.S vaccine versus placebo. This receptor was identified in a person aged 18 to 59 who received the Ad26.COV2.S COVID-19 vaccine or a placebo.

The CDR3 DNA is TGTGCCAGCAGTGATCTTAATGGGGTCCAGCATTTT. Its protein is CASSDLNGVQHF. J is TRBJ1-5 and V is TRBV2; D gene ambiguous. This CDR3 is built from 12 residues. Deletions cut 3 bases from V and 12 bases from J, with 12 bases between. Germline-derived CDR1 and CDR2 are SNHLY and FYNNEI.